This TCR beta chain was documented in a study of naive and memory T cell subsets. Study results and caveats: Naive and memory repertoire findings lacked a ground truth for validation. Possibly reflecting memory cells re-expressing CD45RA, a few larger clonotypes occurred in naive repertoires, especially CD8. In naive cells, over 95% of TCR sequences were seen only once.

CMV status came from CD4+ T cell IFNgamma after overnight CMV lysate stimulation of fresh PBMCs. Cells stained for CD3, CD4, CD8, CD45RA, CD27 and viability were sorted into four CD45RA/CD27 subsets. This clonotype was found a few times. Its specificity is not known. Both TRBC1 and TRBC2 were covered by a beta constant-region primer of two equimolar oligonucleotides. Four rounds of PCR amplified the ligated cDNA using nested alpha and beta constant-region primers plus SP2. Each CDR3 protein gets one entry after TCRdb re-called the UMI-ligation and nested PCR reads with MiXCR. The sample lists about 90,000 distinct CDR3 sequences; about 11% were seen once. V was trimmed by 3 bases and J by 7 bases, leaving 9 bases between them. CDR1 and CDR2 (germline): SGHTA, FQGTGA. This CDR3 is 12 amino acids long.

This chain uses TRBV7-3 with TRBJ2-5; D might be TRBD1 or TRBD2, each matching 5 bases. This sequence was found in a human donor in good health. Sequencing input: naive CD4+ T cells from blood. The CDR3 bases are TGTGCCAGCAGCTTCGGGGCCGGGACCCAGTACTTC. This encodes CASSFGAGTQYF.